One sample yielded the 8 T cell receptor beta chains listed below, sequenced in a study of control samples from healthy donors and cancer patients. Measured with immunoSEQ multiplex PCR; TCRdb has only the in-frame clones, and not every one. This table holds some 130,000 clones, 75% to 90% found once. Sequences were obtained from blood. Source of these receptors: a woman in her 30s in good health.

The chain couples TRBV29-1 to TRBJ2-7; D is perhaps TRBD2 (5 bases). The ends were cut back, 4 bases at V and 5 bases at J, with 18 bases in the middle. CDR1 and CDR2 from the germline V gene are SQVTM and ANQGSEA. There are 14 residues in the CDR3. CDR3 loop: CSVGPGRGRDEQYF. The CDR3 DNA reads as TGCAGCGTTGGTCCCGGACGGGGTAGGGACGAGCAGTACTTC.

The V gene is TRBV19, the J gene TRBJ2-7; possible D gene TRBD1, 5 bases. Germline CDR1 and CDR2: LNHDA and SQIVND (reference sequence). Trimming left V 4 bases short and J 8 bases short, with 15 bases between. The CDR3 loop spans 13 amino acids. CDR3 bases: TGTGCCAGTAGTACAGACTCGACAGATAAGCAGTACTTC. As protein: CASSTDSTDKQYF.

This clone was observed a few times. This chain connects TRBV19 to TRBJ1-5; D might be TRBD1 (5 bases). With 5 bases removed from V and 7 bases from J, the gap between germline ends came to 21 bases. The CDR3 contains 16 residues. The germline gives CDR1 LNHDA, CDR2 SQIVND (reference sequence). Here the CDR3 reads CASSYRGEGSGQPQHF. The DNA of the CDR3 is TGTGCCAGTAGTTATCGGGGGGAGGGGTCTGGACAGCCCCAGCATTTT.

The chain recombines TRBV18 with TRBJ2-7; TRBD2 is a possible D gene (6 bases). V was shortened by 5 bases and J by 2 bases, with 16 bases between the two germline ends. The germline V gene has CDR1 KGHSH and CDR2 LQKENI. The CDR3 covers 15 residues. In nucleotides, the CDR3 is TGTGCCAGCTCATTAACCGGGACTGGTACCTACGAGCAGTACTTC. Residues: CASSLTGTGTYEQYF.

The rearrangement uses TRBV7-2 and TRBJ1-2, with D uncertain. Germline loops: CDR1 SGHTA, CDR2 FQGNSA. This CDR3 is 15 amino acids long. Trimming shortened V by 2 bases and J by 1 base, and 11 bases separated the two germline ends. CDR3 protein: CASSLRNGNNYGYTF. The CDR3 DNA reads TGTGCCAGCAGCTTAAGGAACGGGAATAACTATGGCTACACCTTC.

This clone is a singleton in its sample. One junction end does not reproduce the germline sequence, and a read error may be involved. This chain joins TRBV19 and TRBJ1-5; weak D call: TRBD1 (6 bases). The germline CDR1 and CDR2 sequences are LNHDA and SQIVND (reference sequence). CDR3 length: 16 residues. CDR3 loop: CAGSPPGATGNQPQHF. The CDR3, as DNA: TGTGCCGGTAGTCCACCGGGGGCGACGGGCAATCAGCCCCAGCATTTT.

The chain links TRBV4-1 to TRBJ2-5, with 13 bases matching TRBD2. Per the germline V gene, CDR1 is MGHRA and CDR2 is YSYEKL. V lost 1 base to trimming and J lost 3 bases; unmatched junction nucleotides: 5. The CDR3 sequence is 17 residues long. CDR3 sequence (DNA): TGCGCCAGCAGCCAAGTATTCGGGACTAGCGGGAAAGAGACCCAGTACTTC. Translation: CASSQVFGTSGKETQYF.

V usage is TRBV11-3 and J usage is TRBJ2-1; D possibly corresponds to TRBD2 (6 bases). Germline values: CDR1 SGHNT, CDR2 YENEEA. With 0 bases removed from V and 9 bases from J, the gap between germline ends came to 15 bases. CDR3 length: 15 residues. The CDR3 nucleotides are TGTGCCAGCAGCTTAGACGGGGGAGGATGGGGTGAGCAGTTCTTC. Translating it yields CASSLDGGGWGEQFF.